This TCR beta chain comes out of a study of shared clonotypes between healthy human individuals. V lost 3 bases to trimming and J lost 4 bases, with 1 base between them. This CDR3 spans 11 amino acids. The germline V gene has CDR1 MNHNS and CDR2 SASEGT. Worth noting for this clone: Its antigen is as yet unknown. This same CDR3 is encoded by further DNA sequences in the sample.

Naive CD8 populations comprised CD45RO-negative cells positively selected for CCR7, excluding terminally differentiated effector memory CD45RA+ cells. Generated by immunoSEQ multiplex PCR, the TCRdb table keeps only in-frame clones and is missing some. This table has about 1.9 million clones, just over 90% appearing once. Study-wide results and limits: Larger estimated richness was generally recorded for naive subsets relative to memory subsets.

This TCR was recovered from a man younger than 30 in good health. Some clones in this sample may be carry-over from other donors' samples. V usage is TRBV6-1 and J usage is TRBJ1-5, with unresolved D. The material sequenced was naive CD8+ T cells from PBMCs. CDR3 nucleotide sequence: TGTGCCAGCAGTGAGAATCAGCCCCAGCATTTT. Residues: CASSENQPQHF.